This T cell receptor (beta chain) was identified during a study of PD-1 blockade in mismatch repair-deficient tumors. The CDR3 totals 15 residues. V gave up 3 bases and J gave up 7 bases, with 15 bases separating them. The germline V gene encodes CDR1 MDHEN and CDR2 SYDVKM. Assay: immunoSEQ multiplex PCR; the TCRdb copy retains only in-frame clones and omits some. Among approximately 130,000 clones listed, about 86% were seen once. Mismatch repair deficiency was confirmed in all patients, by PCR or immunohistochemistry. The chain links TRBV28 to TRBJ2-2; a weak D match, TRBD1 (6 bases). This TCR was sampled from an adult with mismatch repair-deficient cancer. The starting material was peripheral blood, obtained 44 weeks after starting pembrolizumab. CDR3 in DNA: TGTGCCAGCAGTTTCACCGGGACAAGAGACGGGGAGCTGTTTTTT. Translation: CASSFTGTRDGELFF. The full variable domain, its missing parts supplied by reference TRBV28 and TRBJ2-2, is DVKVTQSSRYLVKRTGEKVFLECVQDMDHENMFWYRQDPGLGLRLIYFSYDVKMKEKGDIPEGYSVSREKKERFSLILESASTNQTSMYLCASSFTGTRDGELFFGEGSRLTVL.